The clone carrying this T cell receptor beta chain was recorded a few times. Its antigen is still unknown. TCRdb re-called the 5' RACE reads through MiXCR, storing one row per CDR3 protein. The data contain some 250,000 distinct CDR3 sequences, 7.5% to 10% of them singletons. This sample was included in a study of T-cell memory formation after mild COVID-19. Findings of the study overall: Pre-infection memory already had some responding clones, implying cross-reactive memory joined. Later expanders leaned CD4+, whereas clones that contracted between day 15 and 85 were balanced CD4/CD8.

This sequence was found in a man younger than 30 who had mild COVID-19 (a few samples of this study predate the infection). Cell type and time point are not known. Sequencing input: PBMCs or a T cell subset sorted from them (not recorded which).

The CDR3 nucleotides read TGTGCCAGCACCCCGACGGTCTCCTACGAGCAGTACTTC. As protein: CASTPTVSYEQYF. The rearrangement joins TRBV28 to TRBJ2-7; D is undetermined. The CDR3 is 13 amino acids. V lost 7 bases and J 0 bases, leaving 10 bases between the germline ends. CDR1 is MDHEN, CDR2 SYDVKM, per germline.